Below are 20 T cell receptor beta chains sequenced from a single sample in a study of CXCR3-negative and CXCR3-positive naive CD8 T cells. Study outcomes and limitations: CXCR3-positive naive cells had TRB CDR3s that were more hydrophobic than CXCR3-negative naive cells had.

The antigens for these receptors are not known. UMI-labeled 5' RACE yielded the TRB cDNA libraries. TCRdb re-called the 5' RACE reads and catalogs CDR3 proteins one per entry, DNA excluded. The sample holds about 70,000 distinct CDR3 sequences. Sample: naive CXCR3+ CD8+ T cells from blood. Stated subset: CD45RO-CCR7+CD27+CD95- naive CD8+ T cells expressing CXCR3 (TNR3+). These receptors all come from a human donor in good health. Some clones in this sample may be carry-over from other donors' samples.

This sequence joins TRBV12-3 or TRBV12-4 and TRBJ2-7; the TCRdb D gene call, TRBD2, has no DNA to confirm it. The CDR3 totals 14 residues. This CDR3 is CASSPTSGDDEQYF.

This rearrangement joins TRBV7-3 to TRBJ2-2. The CDR3 totals 12 residues. Germline CDR1 reads SGHTA; CDR2 reads FQGTGA. This CDR3 is CASSLITGELFF.

The chain couples TRBV18 to TRBJ1-4. In germline, CDR1 is KGHSH, CDR2 LQKENI. The CDR3 spans 17 residues. The CDR3 region is CASSRTYEQATNEKLFF. The full variable domain, rest sourced from reference TRBV18 and TRBJ1-4, is NAGVMQNPRHLVRRRGQEARLRCSPMKGHSHVYWYRQLPEEGLKFMVYLQKENIIDESGMPKERFSAEFPKEGPSILRIQQVVRGDSAAYFCASSRTYEQATNEKLFFGSGTQLSVL.

The chain combines TRBV28 with TRBJ2-7; TCRdb's D call of TRBD1 is untestable without DNA. This CDR3 contains 14 residues. Germline V CDR1 and CDR2: MDHEN, SYDVKM. CDR3 protein: CASTTGTGTYEQYF.

This sequence joins TRBV28 and TRBJ2-1; TCRdb proposes TRBD2, but this gene call is untestable without DNA. Germline V gene sequence: CDR1 MDHEN, CDR2 SYDVKM. The length of the CDR3 is 14 residues. CDR3 amino acids: CASSFPAGNNEQFF.

The V gene is TRBV7-9, the J gene TRBJ2-7. Germline loops: CDR1 SEHNR, CDR2 FQNEAQ (reference sequence). This CDR3 has 15 residues. The CDR3 region is CASSLASTLTYEQYF.

The CDR3 sequence is CSVYFALAGSYEQYF. This rearrangement joins TRBV29-1 to TRBJ2-7; TCRdb reports TRBD2, a call that lacks DNA to check it against. CDR1 is SQVTM and CDR2 is ANQGSEA in the germline V gene. The CDR3 loop spans 15 amino acids.

The chain carries TRBV6-5 and TRBJ1-1; TCRdb gives TRBD1 as the D gene, but with no DNA this cannot be confirmed. Per the germline V gene, CDR1 is MNHEY and CDR2 is SVGAGI. The CDR3 is 15 residues long. CDR3 in amino acids: CASSNHDRTNTEAFF.

This chain joins TRBV14 and TRBJ2-1; TCRdb's D call of TRBD2 is untestable without DNA. Germline CDR1 reads SGHDN; CDR2 reads FVKESK. The CDR3 sequence is 15 residues long. The CDR3 loop reads CASSQDRRAAYEQFF.

This chain links TRBV29-1 with TRBJ2-5. The CDR3 runs 13 residues. Germline V gene lookup returns CDR1 SQVTM and CDR2 ANQGSEA. The CDR3 is CSVAGRHKETQYF.

The genes are TRBV12-3 or TRBV12-4 and TRBJ2-3; TCRdb's D call of TRBD1 is untestable without DNA. CDR3 length: 16 amino acids. The CDR3 region is CASSRLRGRNTDTQYF.

The rearrangement links TRBV28 to TRBJ1-2; TCRdb outputs TRBD1, but without DNA this stays unchecked. The CDR3 length is 16 residues. CDR1 and CDR2 (germline): MDHEN, SYDVKM. The CDR3 loop is CASSPGGQGGHYGYTF.

The chain uses TRBV29-1 and TRBJ2-1; without DNA, the TCRdb call of TRBD2 cannot be checked. From germline, CDR1 is SQVTM and CDR2 ANQGSEA. The CDR3 consists of 15 residues. The CDR3 sequence is CSVMRTSGGSNEQFF.

The chain employs TRBV7-6 and TRBJ2-1; TCRdb names TRBD1, which stays unverified in the absence of DNA. Germline V gene sequence: CDR1 SGHVS, CDR2 FNYEAQ. This CDR3 is built from 13 residues. CDR3 loop: CASSEDSYNEQFF.

The gene calls are TRBV11-2 and TRBJ2-3; the D call of TRBD2 rests on TCRdb alone, since no DNA is present to check it. There are 17 residues in the CDR3. Germline lookup yields CDR1 SGHAT and CDR2 FQNNGV. Here the CDR3 reads CASSQWGLAGAKDTQYF.

The CDR3 loop reads CASSYGVTGELFF. J is TRBJ2-2 and V is TRBV6-5. CDR3 length: 13 amino acids. Looked up from germline, CDR1 is MNHEY and CDR2 is SVGAGI.

The CDR3 sequence: CASSLIGGVAKNIQYF. V usage is TRBV7-2 and J usage is TRBJ2-4. The CDR3 loop spans 16 amino acids. CDR1 and CDR2 from the germline V gene are SGHTA and FQGNSA.

The rearrangement links TRBV5-5 to TRBJ2-1. The CDR3 runs to 15 residues. In germline, CDR1 is SGHKS, CDR2 YYEKEE (reference sequence). CDR3 in amino acids: CASSLGQSSYNEQFF. The full variable domain, in which reference TRBV5-5 and TRBJ2-1 provide the parts outside the CDR3, is DAGVTQSPTHLIKTRGQQVTLRCSPISGHKSVSWYQQVLGQGPQFIFQYYEKEERGRGNFPDRFSARQFPNYSSELNVNALLLGDSALYLCASSLGQSSYNEQFFGPGTRLTVL.

The chain combines TRBV6-5 with TRBJ2-5. The length of the CDR3 is 15 residues. Germline CDR1 is MNHEY and CDR2 is SVGAGI. The CDR3 loop is CASSCSSRWAETQYF.

The V and J genes are TRBV7-3 and TRBJ1-1; TCRdb calls TRBD1, which cannot be checked without DNA. CDR1 SGHTA and CDR2 FQGTGA come from the germline V gene. The CDR3 extends over 14 amino acids. The CDR3 sequence is CASSFGQTGTEAFF.